In its sample, the clone carrying this T cell receptor (beta chain) was seen many times. Its specificity is unknown. This entry comes from a study of early T cells in non-severe SARS-CoV-2 infection. On the study more broadly: Sequencing used unsorted whole-blood bulk RNA, so chains lack pairing. Broader study findings: Clonotype matching in VDJdb favored anti-spike CD8 responses and did not capture private and CD4 specificities.

V gave up 5 bases and J gave up 4 bases; unmatched junction bases: 5. CDR1 and CDR2 from the germline V gene are SGHAT and FQNNGV. CDR3 length: 14 amino acids. Individually, cDNA molecules had unique molecular identifiers attached to them. Via MiXCR, TCRdb re-called the 5' RACE reads, giving one row per CDR3 protein. The sample holds 30,000 to 40,000 distinct CDR3 sequences, around 7% seen once. This sequence was found in an adult who was a healthcare worker with PCR-confirmed SARS-CoV-2 infection or an uninfected control (not recorded which). The sequences come from whole blood, collected at baseline. V and J are TRBV11-2 and TRBJ1-5; 7 bases are shared with TRBD1. Here the CDR3 DNA reads TGTGCCAGCAGCGAGGAGGGGGCTAATCAGCCCCAGCATTTT. The encoded protein is CASSEEGANQPQHF.